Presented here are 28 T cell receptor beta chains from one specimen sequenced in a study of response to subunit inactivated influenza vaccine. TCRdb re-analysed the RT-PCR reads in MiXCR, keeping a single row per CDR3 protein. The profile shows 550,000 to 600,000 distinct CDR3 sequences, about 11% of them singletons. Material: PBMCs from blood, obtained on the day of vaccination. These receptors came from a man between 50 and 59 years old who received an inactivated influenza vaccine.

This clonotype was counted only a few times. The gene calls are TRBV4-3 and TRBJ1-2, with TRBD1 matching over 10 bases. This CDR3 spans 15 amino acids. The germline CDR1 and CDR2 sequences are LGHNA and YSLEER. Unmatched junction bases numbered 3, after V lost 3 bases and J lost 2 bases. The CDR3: CASSQGQGRNYGYTF. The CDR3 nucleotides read TGCGCCAGCAGCCAGGGACAGGGGAGGAACTATGGCTACACCTTC.

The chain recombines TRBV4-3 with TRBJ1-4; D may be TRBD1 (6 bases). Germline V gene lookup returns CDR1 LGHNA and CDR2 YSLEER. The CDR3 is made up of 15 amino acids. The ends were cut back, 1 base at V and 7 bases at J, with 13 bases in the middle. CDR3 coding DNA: TGCGCCAGCAGCCAAGGAAACAGGGAGATTGAAAAACTGTTTTTT. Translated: CASSQGNREIEKLFF.

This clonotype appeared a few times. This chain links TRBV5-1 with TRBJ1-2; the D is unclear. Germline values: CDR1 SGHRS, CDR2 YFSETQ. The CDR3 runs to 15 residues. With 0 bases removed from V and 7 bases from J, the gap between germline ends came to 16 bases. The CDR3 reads CASSLVGSGLAGYTF. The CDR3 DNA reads TGCGCCAGCAGCTTGGTGGGCTCGGGCTTGGCTGGCTACACCTTC.

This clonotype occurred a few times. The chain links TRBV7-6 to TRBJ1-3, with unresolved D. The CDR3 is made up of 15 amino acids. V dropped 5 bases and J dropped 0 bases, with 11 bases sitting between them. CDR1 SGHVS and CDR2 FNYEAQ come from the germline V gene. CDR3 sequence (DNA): TGTGCCAGCAGCCCCGGCAGCAACTCTGGAAACACCATATATTTT. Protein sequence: CASSPGSNSGNTIYF. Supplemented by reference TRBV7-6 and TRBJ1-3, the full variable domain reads GAGVSQSPRYKVTKRGQDVALRCDPISGHVSLYWYRQALGQGPEFLTYFNYEAQQDKSGLPNDRFSAERPEGSISTLTIQRTEQRDSAMYRCASSPGSNSGNTIYFGEGSWLTVV.

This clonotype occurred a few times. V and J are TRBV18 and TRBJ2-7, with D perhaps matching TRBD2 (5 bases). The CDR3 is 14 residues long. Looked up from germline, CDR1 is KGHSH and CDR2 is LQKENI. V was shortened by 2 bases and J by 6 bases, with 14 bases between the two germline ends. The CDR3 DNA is TGTGCCAGCTCACCAAAGTCACGGAGCGGCGAGCAGTACTTC. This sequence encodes CASSPKSRSGEQYF.

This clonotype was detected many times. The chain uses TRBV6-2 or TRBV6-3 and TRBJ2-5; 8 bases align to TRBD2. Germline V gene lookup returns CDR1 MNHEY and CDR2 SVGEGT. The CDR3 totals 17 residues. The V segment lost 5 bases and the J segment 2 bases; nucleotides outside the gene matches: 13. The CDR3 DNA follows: TGTGCCAGCAGTCCCGGAAAGCGAGCGGGGGTACAAGAGACCCAGTACTTC. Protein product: CASSPGKRAGVQETQYF.

CDR3 nucleotide sequence: TGTGCCAGCAGCTTAAATGGACAGCTCAACTCTGGGGCCAACGTCCTGACTTTC. Translated, it gives CASSLNGQLNSGANVLTF. This chain joins TRBV11-1 and TRBJ2-6; maybe TRBD1 (6 bases). The CDR3 sequence is 18 residues long. Trimming cost V 2 bases and J 0 bases, with 14 bases left between them. Germline loops: CDR1 SGHAT, CDR2 FQDESV (reference sequence). Drawing the rest from reference TRBV11-1 and TRBJ2-6, the complete variable domain is EAEVAQSPRYKITEKSQAVAFWCDPISGHATLYWYRQILGQGPELLVQFQDESVVDDSQLPKDRFSAERLKGVDSTLKIQPAELGDSAMYLCASSLNGQLNSGANVLTFGAGSRLTVL.

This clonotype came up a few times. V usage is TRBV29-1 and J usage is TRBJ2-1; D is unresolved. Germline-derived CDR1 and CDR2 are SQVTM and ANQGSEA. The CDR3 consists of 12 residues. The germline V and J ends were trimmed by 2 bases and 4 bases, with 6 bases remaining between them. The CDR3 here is CSVELRYNEQFF. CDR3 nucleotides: TGCAGCGTTGAATTGCGTTACAATGAGCAGTTCTTC.

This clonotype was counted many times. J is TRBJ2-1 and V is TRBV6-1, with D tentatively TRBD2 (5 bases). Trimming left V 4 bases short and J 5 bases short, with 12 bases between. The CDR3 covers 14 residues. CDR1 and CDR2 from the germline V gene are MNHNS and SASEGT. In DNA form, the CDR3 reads TGTGCCAGCAGTGTGGACTTGACCAACAATGAGCAGTTCTTC. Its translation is CASSVDLTNNEQFF.

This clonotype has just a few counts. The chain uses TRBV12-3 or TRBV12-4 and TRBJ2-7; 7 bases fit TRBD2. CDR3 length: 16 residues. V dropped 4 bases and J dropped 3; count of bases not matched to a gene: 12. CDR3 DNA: TGTGCCAGCAGTTCCCAGGTTGGGGGGGGACGCTACGAGCAGTACTTC. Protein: CASSSQVGGGRYEQYF.

CDR3 amino acids: CASSPLGGNHYEQYF. In DNA form, the CDR3 reads TGTGCCAGCAGCCCACTGGGAGGGAACCACTACGAGCAGTACTTC. The chain links TRBV12-3 or TRBV12-4 to TRBJ2-7; 7 bases are a match to TRBD2. The ends lost 6 bases at V and 3 bases at J; junction bases unmatched: 11. The CDR3 runs to 15 residues.

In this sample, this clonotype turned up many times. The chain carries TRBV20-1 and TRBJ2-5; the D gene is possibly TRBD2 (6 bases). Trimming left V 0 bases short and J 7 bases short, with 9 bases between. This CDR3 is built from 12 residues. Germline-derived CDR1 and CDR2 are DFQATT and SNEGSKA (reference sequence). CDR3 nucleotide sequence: TGCAGTGCTAGAGAACAACTAGCGACCCAGTACTTC. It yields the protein CSAREQLATQYF.

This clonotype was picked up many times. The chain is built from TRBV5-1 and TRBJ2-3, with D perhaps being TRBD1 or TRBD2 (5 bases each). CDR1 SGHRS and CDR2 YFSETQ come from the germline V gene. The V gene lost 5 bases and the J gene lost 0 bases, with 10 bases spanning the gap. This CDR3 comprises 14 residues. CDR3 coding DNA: TGCGCCAGCAGTGGGGGACCGAGCACAGATACGCAGTATTTT. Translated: CASSGGPSTDTQYF.

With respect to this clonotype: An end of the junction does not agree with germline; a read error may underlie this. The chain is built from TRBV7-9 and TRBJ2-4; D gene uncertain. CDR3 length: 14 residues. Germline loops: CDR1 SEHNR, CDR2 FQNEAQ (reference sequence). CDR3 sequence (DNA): TGTGCCAGCACCTTATCCGCCCCTGAAGGCATTCAGTACTTC. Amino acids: CASTLSAPEGIQYF. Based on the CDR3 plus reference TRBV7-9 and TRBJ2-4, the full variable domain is DTGVSQNPRHKITKRGQNVTFRCDPISEHNRLYWYRQTLGQGPEFLTYFQNEAQLEKSRLLSDRFSAERPKGSFSTLEIQRTEQGDSAMYLCASTLSAPEGIQYFGAGTRLSVL.

The CDR3 loop reads CASRPGTWENIQYF. The DNA of the CDR3 is TGTGCCAGCAGACCCGGGACCTGGGAAAACATTCAGTACTTC. The chain joins TRBV12-3 or TRBV12-4 to TRBJ2-4; D assignment may be TRBD1 or TRBD2 (5 bases each). V was clipped by 6 bases and J by 5 bases, with 14 bases between them. The CDR3 length is 14 residues.

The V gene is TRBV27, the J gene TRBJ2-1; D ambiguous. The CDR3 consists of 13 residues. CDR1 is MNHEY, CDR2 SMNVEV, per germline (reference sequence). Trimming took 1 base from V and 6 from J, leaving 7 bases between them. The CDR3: CASSLWEANEQFF. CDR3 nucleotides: TGTGCCAGCAGTTTATGGGAAGCCAATGAGCAGTTCTTC.

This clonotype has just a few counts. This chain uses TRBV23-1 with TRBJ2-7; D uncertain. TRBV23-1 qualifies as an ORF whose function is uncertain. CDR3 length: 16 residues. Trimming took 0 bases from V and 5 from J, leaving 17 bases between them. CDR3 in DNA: TGCGCCAGCAGTCAATCCCCCTGCAGGATCCTACACGAGCAGTACTTC. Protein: CASSQSPCRILHEQYF.

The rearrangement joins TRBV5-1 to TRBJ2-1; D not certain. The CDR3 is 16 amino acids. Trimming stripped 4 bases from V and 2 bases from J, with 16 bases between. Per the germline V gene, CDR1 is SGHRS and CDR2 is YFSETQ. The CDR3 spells CASSPLLSSPYNEQFF. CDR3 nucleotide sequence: TGCGCCAGCAGCCCCCTTCTTAGTAGCCCCTACAATGAGCAGTTCTTC.

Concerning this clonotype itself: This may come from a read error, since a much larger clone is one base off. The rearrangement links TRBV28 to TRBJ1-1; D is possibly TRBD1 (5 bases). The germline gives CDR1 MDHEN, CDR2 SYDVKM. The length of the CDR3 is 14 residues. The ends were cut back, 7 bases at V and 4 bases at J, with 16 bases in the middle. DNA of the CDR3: TGTGCCAGCACCCTGATGGGCGGGGGCACTGAAGCTTTCTTT. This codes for CASTLMGGGTEAFF.

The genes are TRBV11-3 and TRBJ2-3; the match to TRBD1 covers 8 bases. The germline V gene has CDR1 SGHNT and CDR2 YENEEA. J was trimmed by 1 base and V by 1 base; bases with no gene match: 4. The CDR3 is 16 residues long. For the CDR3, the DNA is TGTGCCAGCAGCTTAGGATTGGGACAGGGCACAGATACGCAGTATTTT. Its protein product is CASSLGLGQGTDTQYF.

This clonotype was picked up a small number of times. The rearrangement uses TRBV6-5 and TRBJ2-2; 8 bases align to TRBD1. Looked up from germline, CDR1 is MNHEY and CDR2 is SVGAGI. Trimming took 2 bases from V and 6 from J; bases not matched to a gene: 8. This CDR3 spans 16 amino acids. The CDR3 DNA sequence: TGTGCCAGCAGTTACGGACAGGGTTTCTTTGCCGGGGAGCTGTTTTTT. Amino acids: CASSYGQGFFAGELFF.

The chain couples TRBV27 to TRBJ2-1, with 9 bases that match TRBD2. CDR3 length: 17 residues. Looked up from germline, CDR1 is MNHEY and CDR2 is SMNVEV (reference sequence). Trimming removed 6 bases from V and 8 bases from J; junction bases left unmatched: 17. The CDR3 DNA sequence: TGTGCCAGCAGCCCCGGGACTAGCCAACAATTCAAGGATGAGCAGTTCTTC. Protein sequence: CASSPGTSQQFKDEQFF.

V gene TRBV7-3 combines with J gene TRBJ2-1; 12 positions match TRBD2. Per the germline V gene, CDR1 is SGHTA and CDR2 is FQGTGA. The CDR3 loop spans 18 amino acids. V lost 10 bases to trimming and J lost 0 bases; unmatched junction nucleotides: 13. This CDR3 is CAIDPGLAGNSSYNEQFF. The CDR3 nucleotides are TGTGCCATAGACCCAGGACTAGCGGGAAATTCCTCCTACAATGAGCAGTTCTTC.

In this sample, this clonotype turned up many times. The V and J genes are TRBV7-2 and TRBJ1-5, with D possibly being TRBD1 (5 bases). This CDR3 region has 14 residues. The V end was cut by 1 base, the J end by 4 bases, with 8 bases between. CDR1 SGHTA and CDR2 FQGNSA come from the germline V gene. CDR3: CASSLGQFNQPQHF. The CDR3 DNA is TGTGCCAGCAGCTTAGGACAGTTTAATCAGCCCCAGCATTTT.

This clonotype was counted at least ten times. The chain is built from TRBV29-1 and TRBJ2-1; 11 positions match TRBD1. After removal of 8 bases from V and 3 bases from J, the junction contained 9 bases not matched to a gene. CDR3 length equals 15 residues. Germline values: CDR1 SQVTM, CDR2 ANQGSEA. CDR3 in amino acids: CSTTSGQGVYNEQFF. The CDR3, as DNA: TGCAGCACCACGTCGGGACAGGGGGTCTACAATGAGCAGTTCTTC.

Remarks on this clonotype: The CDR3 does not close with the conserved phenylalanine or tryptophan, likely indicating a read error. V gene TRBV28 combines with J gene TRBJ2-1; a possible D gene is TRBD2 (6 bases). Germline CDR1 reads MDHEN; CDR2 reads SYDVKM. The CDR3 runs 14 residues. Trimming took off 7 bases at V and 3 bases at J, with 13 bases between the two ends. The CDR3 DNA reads TGTGCCAGCACCCCCCGAGCGGGCTACAATGAGCAGTTCCTC. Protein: CASTPRAGYNEQFL.

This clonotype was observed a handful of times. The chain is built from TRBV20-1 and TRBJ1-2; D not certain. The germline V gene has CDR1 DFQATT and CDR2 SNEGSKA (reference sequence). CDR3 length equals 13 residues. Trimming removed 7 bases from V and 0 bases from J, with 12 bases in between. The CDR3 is CSGDLPSNYGYTF. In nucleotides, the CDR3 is TGCAGTGGCGACCTCCCTTCTAACTATGGCTACACCTTC.

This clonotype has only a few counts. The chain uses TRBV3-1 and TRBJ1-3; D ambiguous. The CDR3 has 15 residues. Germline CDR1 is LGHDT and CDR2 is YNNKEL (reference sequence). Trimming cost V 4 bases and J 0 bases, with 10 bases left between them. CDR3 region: CASSLHKSSGNTIYF. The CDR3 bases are TGTGCCAGCAGCCTACACAAGAGCTCTGGAAACACCATATATTTT. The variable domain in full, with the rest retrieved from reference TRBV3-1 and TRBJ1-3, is DTAVSQTPKYLVTQMGNDKSIKCEQNLGHDTMYWYKQDSKKFLKIMFSYNNKELIINETVPNRFSPKSPDKAHLNLHINSLELGDSAVYFCASSLHKSSGNTIYFGEGSWLTVV.